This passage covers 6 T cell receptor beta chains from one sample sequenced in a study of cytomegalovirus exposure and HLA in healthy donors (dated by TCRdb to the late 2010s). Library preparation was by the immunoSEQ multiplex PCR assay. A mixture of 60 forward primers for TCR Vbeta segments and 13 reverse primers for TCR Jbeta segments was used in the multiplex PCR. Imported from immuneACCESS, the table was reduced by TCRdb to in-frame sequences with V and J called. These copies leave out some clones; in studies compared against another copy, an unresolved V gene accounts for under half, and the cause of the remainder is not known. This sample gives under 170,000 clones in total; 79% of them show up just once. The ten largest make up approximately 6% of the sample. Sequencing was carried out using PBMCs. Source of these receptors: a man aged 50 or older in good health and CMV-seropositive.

The CDR3 bases are TGCGCCAGCAGTTTACTAGCGGGAGCTCTCAATGAGCAGTTCTTC. Translating it yields CASSLLAGALNEQFF. The chain has TRBV10-2 and TRBJ2-1; 11 nucleotides line up with TRBD2. Germline CDR1 reads WSHSY; CDR2 reads SAAADI. The CDR3 has 15 amino acids. The J segment lost 6 bases and the V segment lost 5 bases, leaving 6 bases of the junction unmatched.

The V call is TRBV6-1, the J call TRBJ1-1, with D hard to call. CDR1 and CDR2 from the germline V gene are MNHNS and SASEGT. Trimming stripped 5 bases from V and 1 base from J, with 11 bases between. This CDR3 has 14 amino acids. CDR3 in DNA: TGTGCCAGCAGTCCCTCCGGGGAGAACACTGAAGCTTTCTTT. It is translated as CASSPSGENTEAFF.

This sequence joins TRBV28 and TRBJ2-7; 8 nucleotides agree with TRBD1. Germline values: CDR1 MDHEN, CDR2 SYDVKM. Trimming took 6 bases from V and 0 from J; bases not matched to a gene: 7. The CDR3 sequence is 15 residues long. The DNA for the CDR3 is TGTGCCAGCAGGGGGGGACAGGAAAGCTCCTACGAGCAGTACTTC. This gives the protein CASRGGQESSYEQYF.

CDR3 sequence: CASSPGQGALLDQPQHF. CDR3 in DNA: TGCGCCAGCAGCCCTGGACAGGGGGCATTACTGGATCAGCCCCAGCATTTT. The genes are TRBV5-1 and TRBJ1-5; 11 bases match TRBD1. The germline gives CDR1 SGHRS, CDR2 YFSETQ. The length of the CDR3 is 17 residues. The V and J ends lost 4 bases and 5 bases, in that order; junction bases with no gene match: 11.

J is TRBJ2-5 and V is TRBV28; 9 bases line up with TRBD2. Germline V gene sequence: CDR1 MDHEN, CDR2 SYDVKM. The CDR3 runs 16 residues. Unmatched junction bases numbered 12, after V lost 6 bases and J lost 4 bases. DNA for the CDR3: TGTGCCAGCAGGTCCATGGCGGGAGGGCCGGGAGAGACCCAGTACTTC. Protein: CASRSMAGGPGETQYF.

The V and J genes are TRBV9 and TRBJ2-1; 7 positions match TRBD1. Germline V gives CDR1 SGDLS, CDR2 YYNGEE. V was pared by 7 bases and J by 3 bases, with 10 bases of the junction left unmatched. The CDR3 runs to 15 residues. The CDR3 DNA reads TGTGCCAGCGGAGCGACGGACAGGTTCTACAATGAGCAGTTCTTC. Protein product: CASGATDRFYNEQFF. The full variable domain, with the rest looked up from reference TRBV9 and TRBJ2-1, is DSGVTQTPKHLITATGQRVTLRCSPRSGDLSVYWYQQSLDQGLQFLIQYYNGEERAKGNILERFSAQQFPDLHSELNLSSLELGDSALYFCASGATDRFYNEQFFGPGTRLTVL.